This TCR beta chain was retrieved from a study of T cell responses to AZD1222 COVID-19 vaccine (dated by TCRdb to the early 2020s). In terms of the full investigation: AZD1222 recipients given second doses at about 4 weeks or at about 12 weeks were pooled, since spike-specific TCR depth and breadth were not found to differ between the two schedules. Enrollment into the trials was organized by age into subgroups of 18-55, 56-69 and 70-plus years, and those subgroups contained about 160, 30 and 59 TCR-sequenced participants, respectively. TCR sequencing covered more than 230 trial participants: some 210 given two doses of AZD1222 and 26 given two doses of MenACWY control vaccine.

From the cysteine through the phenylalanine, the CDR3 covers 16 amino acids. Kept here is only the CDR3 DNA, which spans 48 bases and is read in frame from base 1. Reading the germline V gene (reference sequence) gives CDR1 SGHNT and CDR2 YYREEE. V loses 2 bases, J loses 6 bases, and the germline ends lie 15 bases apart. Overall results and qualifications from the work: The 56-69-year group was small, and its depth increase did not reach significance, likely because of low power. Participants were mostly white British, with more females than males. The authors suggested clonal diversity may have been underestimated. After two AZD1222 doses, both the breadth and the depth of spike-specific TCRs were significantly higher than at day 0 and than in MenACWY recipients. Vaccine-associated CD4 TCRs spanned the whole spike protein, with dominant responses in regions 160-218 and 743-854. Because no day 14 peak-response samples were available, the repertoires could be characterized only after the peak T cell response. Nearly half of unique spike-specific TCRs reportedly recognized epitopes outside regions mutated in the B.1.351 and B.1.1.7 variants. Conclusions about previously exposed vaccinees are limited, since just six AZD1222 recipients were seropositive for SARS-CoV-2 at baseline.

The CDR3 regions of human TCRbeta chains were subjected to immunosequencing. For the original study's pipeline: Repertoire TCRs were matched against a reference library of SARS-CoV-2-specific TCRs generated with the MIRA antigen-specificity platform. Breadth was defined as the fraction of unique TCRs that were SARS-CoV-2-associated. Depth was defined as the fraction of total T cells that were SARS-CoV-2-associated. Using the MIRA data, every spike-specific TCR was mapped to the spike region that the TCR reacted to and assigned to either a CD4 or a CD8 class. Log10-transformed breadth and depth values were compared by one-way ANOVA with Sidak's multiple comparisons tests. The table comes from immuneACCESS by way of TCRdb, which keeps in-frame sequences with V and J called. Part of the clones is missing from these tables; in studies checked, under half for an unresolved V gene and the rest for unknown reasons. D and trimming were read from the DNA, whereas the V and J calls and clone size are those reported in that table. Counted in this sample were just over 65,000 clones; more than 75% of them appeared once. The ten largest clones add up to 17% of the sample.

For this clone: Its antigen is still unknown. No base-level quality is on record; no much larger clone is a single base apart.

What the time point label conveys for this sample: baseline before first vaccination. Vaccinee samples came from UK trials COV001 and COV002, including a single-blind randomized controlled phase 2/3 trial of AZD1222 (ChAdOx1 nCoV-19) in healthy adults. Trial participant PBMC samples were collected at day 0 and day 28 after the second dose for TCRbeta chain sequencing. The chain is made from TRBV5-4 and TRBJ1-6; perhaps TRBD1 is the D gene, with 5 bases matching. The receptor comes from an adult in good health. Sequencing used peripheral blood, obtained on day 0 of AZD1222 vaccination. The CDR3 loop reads CASSFSSGTLNSPLHF. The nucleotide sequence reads TGTGCCAGCAGCTTTAGCTCAGGGACCCTTAATTCACCCCTCCACTTT.